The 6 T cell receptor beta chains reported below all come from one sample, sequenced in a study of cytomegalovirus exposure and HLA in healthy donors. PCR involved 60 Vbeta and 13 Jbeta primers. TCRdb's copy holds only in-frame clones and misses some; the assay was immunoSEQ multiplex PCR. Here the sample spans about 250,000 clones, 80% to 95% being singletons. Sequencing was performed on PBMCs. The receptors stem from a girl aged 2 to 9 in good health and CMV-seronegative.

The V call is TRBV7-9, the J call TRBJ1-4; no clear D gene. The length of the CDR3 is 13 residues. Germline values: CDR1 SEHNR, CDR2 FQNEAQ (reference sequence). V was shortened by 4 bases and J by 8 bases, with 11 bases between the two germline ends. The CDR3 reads CASSSVTGEKLFF. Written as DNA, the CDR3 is TGTGCCAGCAGCTCCGTGACGGGGGAAAAACTGTTTTTT.

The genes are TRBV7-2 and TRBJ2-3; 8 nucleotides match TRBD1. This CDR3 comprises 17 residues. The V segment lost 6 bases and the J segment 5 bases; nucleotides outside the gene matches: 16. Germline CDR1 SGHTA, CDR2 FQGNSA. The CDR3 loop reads CASSYPLTGVQLDTQYF. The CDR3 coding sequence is TGTGCCAGCAGTTACCCACTGACAGGGGTTCAATTAGATACGCAGTATTTT.

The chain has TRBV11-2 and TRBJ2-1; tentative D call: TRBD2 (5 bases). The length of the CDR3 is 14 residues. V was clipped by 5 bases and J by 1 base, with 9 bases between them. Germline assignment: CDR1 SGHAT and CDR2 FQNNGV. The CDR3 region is CASSPQRSYNEQFF. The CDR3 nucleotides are TGTGCCAGCAGCCCACAGCGGTCCTACAATGAGCAGTTCTTC. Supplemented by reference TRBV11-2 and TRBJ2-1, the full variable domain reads EAGVAQSPRYKIIEKRQSVAFWCNPISGHATLYWYQQILGQGPKLLIQFQNNGVVDDSQLPKDRFSAERLKGVDSTLKIQPAKLEDSAVYLCASSPQRSYNEQFFGPGTRLTVL.

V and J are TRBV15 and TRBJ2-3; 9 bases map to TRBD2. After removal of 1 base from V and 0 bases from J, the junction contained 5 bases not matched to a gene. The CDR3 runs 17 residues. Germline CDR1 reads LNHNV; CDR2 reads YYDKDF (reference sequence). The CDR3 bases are TGTGCCACCAGCAGAGGACTAGCGGAGAAAAGCACAGATACGCAGTATTTT. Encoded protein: CATSRGLAEKSTDTQYF.

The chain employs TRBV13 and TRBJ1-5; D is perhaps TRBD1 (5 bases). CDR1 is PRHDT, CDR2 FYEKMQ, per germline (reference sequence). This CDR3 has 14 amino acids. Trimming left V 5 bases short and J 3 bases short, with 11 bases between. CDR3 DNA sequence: TGTGCCAGCAGCCGCGGGGCTAACAATCAGCCCCAGCATTTT. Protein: CASSRGANNQPQHF. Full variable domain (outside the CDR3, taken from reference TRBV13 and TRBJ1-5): AAGVIQSPRHLIKEKRETATLKCYPIPRHDTVYWYQQGPGQDPQFLISFYEKMQSDKGSIPDRFSAQQFSDYHSELNMSSLELGDSALYFCASSRGANNQPQHFGDGTRLSIL.

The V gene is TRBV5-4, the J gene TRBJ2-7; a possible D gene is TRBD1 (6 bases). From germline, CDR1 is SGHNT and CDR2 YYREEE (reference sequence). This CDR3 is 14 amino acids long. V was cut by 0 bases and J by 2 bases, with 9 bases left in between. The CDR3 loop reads CASSLGAGAYEQYF. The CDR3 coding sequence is TGTGCCAGCAGCTTGGGGGCAGGGGCCTACGAGCAGTACTTC.